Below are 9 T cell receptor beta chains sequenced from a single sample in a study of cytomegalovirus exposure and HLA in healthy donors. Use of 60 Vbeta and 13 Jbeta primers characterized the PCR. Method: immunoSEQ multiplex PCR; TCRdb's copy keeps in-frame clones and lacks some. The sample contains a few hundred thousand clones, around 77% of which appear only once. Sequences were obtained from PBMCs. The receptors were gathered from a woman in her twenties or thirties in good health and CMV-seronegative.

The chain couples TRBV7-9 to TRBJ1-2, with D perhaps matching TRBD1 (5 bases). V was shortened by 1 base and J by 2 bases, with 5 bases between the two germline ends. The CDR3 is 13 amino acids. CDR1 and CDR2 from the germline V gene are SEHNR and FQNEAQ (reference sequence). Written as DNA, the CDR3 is TGTGCCAGCAGCTTAGGGACAAACTATGGCTACACCTTC. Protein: CASSLGTNYGYTF.

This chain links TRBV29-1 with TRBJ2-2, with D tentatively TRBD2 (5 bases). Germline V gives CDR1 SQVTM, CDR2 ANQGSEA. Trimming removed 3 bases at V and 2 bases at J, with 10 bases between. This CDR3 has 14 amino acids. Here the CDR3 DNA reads TGCAGCGTTGACTCGGGGATTAACACCGGGGAGCTGTTTTTT. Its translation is CSVDSGINTGELFF.

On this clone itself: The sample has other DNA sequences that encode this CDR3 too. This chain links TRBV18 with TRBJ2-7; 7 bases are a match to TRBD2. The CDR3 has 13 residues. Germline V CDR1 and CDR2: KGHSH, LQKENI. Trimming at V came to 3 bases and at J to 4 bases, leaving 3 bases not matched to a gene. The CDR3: CASSPLGGYEQYF. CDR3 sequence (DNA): TGTGCCAGCTCACCTTTGGGGGGGTACGAGCAGTACTTC.

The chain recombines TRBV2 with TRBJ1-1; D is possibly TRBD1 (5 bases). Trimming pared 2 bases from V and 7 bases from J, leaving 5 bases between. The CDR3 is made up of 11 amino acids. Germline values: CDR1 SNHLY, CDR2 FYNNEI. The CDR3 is CASSEQGEAFF. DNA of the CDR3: TGTGCCAGCAGTGAACAGGGTGAAGCTTTCTTT.

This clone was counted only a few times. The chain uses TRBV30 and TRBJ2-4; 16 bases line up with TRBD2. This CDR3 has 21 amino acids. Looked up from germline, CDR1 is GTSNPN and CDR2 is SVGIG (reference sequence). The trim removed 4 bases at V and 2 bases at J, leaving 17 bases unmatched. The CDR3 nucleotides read TGTGCCTGGAACCGTCCGGGACTAGCGGGAGGGTGGGGTTTTACCAAAAACATTCAGTACTTC. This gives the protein CAWNRPGLAGGWGFTKNIQYF.

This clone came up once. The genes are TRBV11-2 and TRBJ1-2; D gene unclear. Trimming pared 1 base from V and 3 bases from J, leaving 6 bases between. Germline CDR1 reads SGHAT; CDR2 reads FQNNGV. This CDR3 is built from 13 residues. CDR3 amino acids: CASSLGAHYGYTF. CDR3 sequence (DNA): TGTGCCAGCAGCTTAGGGGCCCACTATGGCTACACCTTC. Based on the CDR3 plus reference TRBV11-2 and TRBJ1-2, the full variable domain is EAGVAQSPRYKIIEKRQSVAFWCNPISGHATLYWYQQILGQGPKLLIQFQNNGVVDDSQLPKDRFSAERLKGVDSTLKIQPAKLEDSAVYLCASSLGAHYGYTFGSGTRLTVV.

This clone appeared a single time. CDR3 coding DNA: TGTGCCAGTAGTAGGACAGGGGGTAATTCACCCCTCCACTTT. Translated: CASSRTGGNSPLHF. The V gene is TRBV19, the J gene TRBJ1-6, with 10 bases identical to TRBD1. After removal of 4 bases from V and 6 bases from J, the junction contained 0 bases not matched to a gene. The CDR3 has 14 amino acids. The germline CDR1 and CDR2 sequences are LNHDA and SQIVND (reference sequence).

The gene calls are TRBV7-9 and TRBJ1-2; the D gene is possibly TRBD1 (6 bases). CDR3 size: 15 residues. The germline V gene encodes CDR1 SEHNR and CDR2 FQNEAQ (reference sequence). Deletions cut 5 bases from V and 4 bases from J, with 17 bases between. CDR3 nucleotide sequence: TGTGCCAGCAGCGATAACAGGGACGGGGCCTATGGCTACACCTTC. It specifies CASSDNRDGAYGYTF.

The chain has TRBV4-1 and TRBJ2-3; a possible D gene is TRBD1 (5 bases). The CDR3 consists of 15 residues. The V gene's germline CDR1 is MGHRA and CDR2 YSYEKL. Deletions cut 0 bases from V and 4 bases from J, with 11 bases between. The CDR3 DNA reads TGCGCCAGCAGCCAAGAAAGGGGTTCATCAGATACGCAGTATTTT. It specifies CASSQERGSSDTQYF.